This T cell receptor (beta chain) was retrieved from a study of T cells in Graves' hyperthyroidism and ophthalmopathy. Overall study results and limits: Researchers report that a 13 V-J model separated ophthalmopathy from stable hyperthyroidism. Appearing also in blood were most of the thyroid clonotypes expanded above 0.001.

Amplification of TCR beta CDR3 regions was performed using RNA transcripts as template. HTBI primers were used for first-round RT-PCR of the TCR CDR3. TCRdb reprocessed the multiplex PCR reads with MiXCR, giving one entry per CDR3 protein. The table shows 300,000 to 450,000 distinct CDR3 sequences, with 25% occurring only once. Any patient presenting with uncontrolled infection, other autoimmune disease, pregnancy or lactation was left out. PBMCs came from 9 to 10 ml fresh peripheral blood. This clonotype was observed a handful of times. Its antigen is still unknown. Sequencing was done on a sample of blood. The receptor was derived from a man aged 50-59 years with Graves' hyperthyroidism.

This chain's CDR3 is CACKTVSSYEQYF. As DNA, the CDR3 is TGTGCCTGTAAGACCGTTAGCTCCTACGAGCAGTACTTC. The chain links TRBV30 to TRBJ2-7, with unresolved D. CDR1 is GTSNPN and CDR2 is SVGIG in the germline V gene (reference sequence). The CDR3 runs to 13 residues. V dropped 6 bases and J dropped 0 bases, with 12 bases sitting between them.